One sample yielded the 8 T cell receptor beta chains listed below, sequenced in a study of blood T cells in healthy people across ages. A second PCR of roughly 7 to 11 cycles used a sample-barcoded 5' primer and a J-beta primer mix. One entry per CDR3 protein results from TCRdb running MiXCR on the 5' RACE reads. The sample lists over 1,300,000 distinct CDR3 sequences, roughly 60% seen once, with under 8.5% in the top ten. The sequencing sample was made of blood. These receptors were obtained from a young man in good health.

This rearrangement joins TRBV29-1 to TRBJ1-2; no firm D call. This CDR3 region has 14 residues. Looked up from germline, CDR1 is SQVTM and CDR2 is ANQGSEA. The ends were cut back, 6 bases at V and 1 base at J, with 15 bases in the middle. The CDR3 protein is CSVETIDRNYGYTF. CDR3 nucleotide sequence: TGCAGCGTGGAAACGATAGACCGTAACTATGGCTACACCTTC.

This chain uses TRBV29-1 with TRBJ2-7; D possibly corresponds to TRBD2 (5 bases). The germline gives CDR1 SQVTM, CDR2 ANQGSEA. V lost 1 base to trimming and J lost 2 bases, with 12 bases between them. CDR3 length: 14 amino acids. CDR3 bases: TGCAGCGTTGAAGTAGTAGCGCCTCCCTACGAGCAGTACTTC. This encodes CSVEVVAPPYEQYF.

The chain uses TRBV20-1 and TRBJ2-7; possibly TRBD2 for D (5 bases). The germline V gene has CDR1 DFQATT and CDR2 SNEGSKA (reference sequence). Trimming took off 2 bases at V and 2 bases at J, with 10 bases between the two ends. The CDR3 extends over 13 amino acids. The CDR3 loop is CSARSGDTYEQYF. The CDR3 DNA sequence: TGCAGTGCTAGATCCGGGGATACCTACGAGCAGTACTTC.

In this sample, this clonotype turned up once. The chain has TRBV20-1 and TRBJ2-3, with 9 bases fitting TRBD2. The CDR3 runs to 15 residues. The germline CDR1 and CDR2 sequences are DFQATT and SNEGSKA (reference sequence). CDR3 bases: TGCAATGCCATTCGAATAGCGGGAGATTCAGATACGCAGTATTTT. It yields the protein CNAIRIAGDSDTQYF.

J is TRBJ2-5 and V is TRBV9; possible D gene TRBD2, 6 bases. The CDR3 is 13 residues long. V was cut by 4 bases and J by 4 bases, with 11 bases left in between. Germline assignment: CDR1 SGDLS and CDR2 YYNGEE. CDR3 in DNA: TGTGCCAGCAGCACCCCGGGAGCAGAGACCCAGTACTTC. Translated, it gives CASSTPGAETQYF. The full variable domain, completed using reference TRBV9 and TRBJ2-5, is DSGVTQTPKHLITATGQRVTLRCSPRSGDLSVYWYQQSLDQGLQFLIQYYNGEERAKGNILERFSAQQFPDLHSELNLSSLELGDSALYFCASSTPGAETQYFGPGTRLLVL.

The chain links TRBV5-1 to TRBJ2-4, with D unclear. The closer fit of TRBJ2-7 to the DNA end suggests the J call may be wrong. Germline V gene lookup returns CDR1 SGHRS and CDR2 YFSETQ. There are 14 residues in the CDR3. For the CDR3, the DNA is TGCGCCAGCAGCTTGGACCAGGATGGCTACGAGCAGTACTTC. This codes for CASSLDQDGYEQYF.

The chain uses TRBV6-2 or TRBV6-3 and TRBJ2-2, with TRBD1 as a possible D gene (6 bases). In germline, CDR1 is MNHEY, CDR2 SVGEGT. Between the trimmed V and J ends, which lost 6 bases and 1 base, there was a span of 12 bases. This CDR3 region has 15 residues. DNA of the CDR3: TGTGCCAGCAGGAGGGGGAGAGAGAACACCGGGGAGCTGTTTTTT. It specifies CASRRGRENTGELFF.

V gene TRBV7-9 combines with J gene TRBJ1-3; D is unclear. Germline V gene data show CDR1 as SEHNR and CDR2 as FQNEAQ (reference sequence). The CDR3 runs 14 residues. Deletions cut 1 base from V and 2 bases from J, with 6 bases between. The CDR3 bases are TGTGCCAGCAGCTTAGAGAGAGCTGGAAACACCATATATTTT. Translating gives CASSLERAGNTIYF. The full variable domain, completed using reference TRBV7-9 and TRBJ1-3, is DTGVSQNPRHKITKRGQNVTFRCDPISEHNRLYWYRQTLGQGPEFLTYFQNEAQLEKSRLLSDRFSAERPKGSFSTLEIQRTEQGDSAMYLCASSLERAGNTIYFGEGSWLTVV.